These 15 T cell receptor beta chains were all obtained from the same sample, sequenced in a study of T cells after yellow fever vaccination. In TCRdb, the 5' RACE reads were re-called with MiXCR into one record per CDR3 protein. The top ten hold 2.5% to 4% of the sample, which has about 340,000 distinct CDR3 sequences, approximately 12% seen once. The sample in question was CD4+ T cells sorted from PBMCs, obtained 15 days after the yellow fever booster vaccination. The receptors shown here come from a man younger than 35 who received the YFV17D yellow fever vaccine.

Many counts were recorded for this clonotype. The chain employs TRBV3-1 and TRBJ1-6; no definite D call. This CDR3 has 12 amino acids. The V gene lost 0 bases and the J gene lost 6 bases, with 0 bases spanning the gap. Germline CDR1 LGHDT, CDR2 YNNKEL (reference sequence). In nucleotides, the CDR3 is TGTGCCAGCAGCCAAGATAATTCACCCCTCCACTTT. It specifies CASSQDNSPLHF.

This clonotype was counted between two and nine times. The chain uses TRBV7-9 and TRBJ2-5; 7 bases align to TRBD2. Unmatched junction bases numbered 6, after V lost 3 bases and J lost 5 bases. Germline V lookup: CDR1 SEHNR, CDR2 FQNEAQ (reference sequence). The CDR3 is 14 residues long. The CDR3 region is CASSFSSGVETQYF. The CDR3, as DNA: TGTGCCAGCAGCTTCTCGAGCGGGGTTGAGACCCAGTACTTC.

This clonotype was found many times. The V and J genes are TRBV5-1 and TRBJ2-2; D ambiguous. The CDR3 consists of 15 residues. V lost 2 bases, J lost 5 bases, and 13 bases lay in between. The germline gives CDR1 SGHRS, CDR2 YFSETQ. CDR3 protein: CASSFSALPTGELFF. As DNA, the CDR3 is TGCGCCAGCAGCTTTTCGGCACTCCCGACCGGGGAGCTGTTTTTT. Using reference TRBV5-1 and TRBJ2-2 for the parts outside the CDR3, the full variable domain is KAGVTQTPRYLIKTRGQQVTLSCSPISGHRSVSWYQQTPGQGLQFLFEYFSETQRNKGNFPGRFSGRQFSNSRSEMNVSTLELGDSALYLCASSFSALPTGELFFGEGSRLTVL.

This clonotype has a count of ten or more. The genes are TRBV12-3 or TRBV12-4 and TRBJ2-6; possible D gene TRBD1, 5 bases. V was shortened by 5 bases and J by 4 bases, with 12 bases between the two germline ends. The CDR3 is 15 amino acids. The CDR3 is CASSLGWGGANVLTF. The CDR3 DNA sequence: TGTGCCAGCAGTCTCGGCTGGGGCGGGGCCAACGTCCTGACTTTC.

This clonotype appeared many times. This chain joins TRBV4-3 and TRBJ1-2; D is unresolved. Trimming stripped 0 bases from V and 2 bases from J, with 7 bases between. The germline V gene encodes CDR1 LGHNA and CDR2 YSLEER. The CDR3 has 14 amino acids. CDR3 DNA: TGCGCCAGCAGCCAAGACTACCCGAACTATGGCTACACCTTC. Amino acid sequence: CASSQDYPNYGYTF.

This clonotype was counted only a few times. The rearrangement uses TRBV5-1 and TRBJ1-1; 11 nucleotides line up with TRBD1. Looked up from germline, CDR1 is SGHRS and CDR2 is YFSETQ. The CDR3 totals 15 residues. J was trimmed by 4 bases and V by 4 bases; bases with no gene match: 6. The CDR3 region has the DNA TGCGCCAGCAGCAGGGACAGGGGGATTTCCACTGAAGCTTTCTTT. This sequence encodes CASSRDRGISTEAFF.

The V and J genes are TRBV30 and TRBJ2-3, with D tentatively TRBD2 (7 bases). The V end lost 2 bases, the J end lost 0 bases, and 15 bases lay between the germline ends. CDR3 length: 16 amino acids. In germline, CDR1 is GTSNPN, CDR2 SVGIG (reference sequence). CDR3 loop: CAWSRLGGPSTDTQYF. The CDR3 coding sequence is TGTGCCTGGAGTAGATTGGGGGGGCCTAGCACAGATACGCAGTATTTT.

The genes are TRBV7-3 and TRBJ2-2; TRBD1 or TRBD2 may be the D gene (6 bases each). The CDR3 is 13 amino acids. The ends were cut back, 4 bases at V and 10 bases at J, with 13 bases in the middle. The germline V gene has CDR1 SGHTA and CDR2 FQGTGA. The CDR3 DNA sequence: TGTGCCAGCAGCTCATTCGGGGGCTTGGAGCTGTTTTTT. It is translated as CASSSFGGLELFF.

At least ten counts were recorded for this clonotype. The chain is built from TRBV27 and TRBJ2-5, with D perhaps being TRBD1 or TRBD2 (5 bases each). The germline V gene has CDR1 MNHEY and CDR2 SMNVEV (reference sequence). The CDR3 is made up of 14 amino acids. Trimming stripped 3 bases from V and 4 bases from J, with 12 bases between. CDR3: CASSFRGRRETQYF. The DNA for the CDR3 is TGTGCCAGCAGTTTCCGGGGCAGGAGAGAGACCCAGTACTTC.

This clonotype was seen only a few times. The chain links TRBV12-3 or TRBV12-4 to TRBJ1-3, with no clear D. The CDR3 totals 12 residues. V was pared by 5 bases and J by 4 bases, with 6 bases between. Here the CDR3 reads CASSRGGNTIYF. The CDR3, as DNA: TGTGCCAGCAGTCGAGGGGGAAACACCATATATTTT.

The chain employs TRBV6-6 and TRBJ1-4; D not certain. Trimming took 8 bases from V and 0 from J, leaving 13 bases between them. There are 15 residues in the CDR3. Germline V gene data show CDR1 as MNHNY and CDR2 as SVGAGI (reference sequence). CDR3 protein: CASGSHTATNEKLFF. DNA of the CDR3: TGTGCCAGCGGGAGTCACACCGCAACTAATGAAAAACTGTTTTTT.

The rearrangement links TRBV7-8 to TRBJ2-2; TRBD1 might be the D (5 bases). Germline loops: CDR1 SGHVS, CDR2 FQNEAQ. V lost 3 bases to trimming and J lost 1 base, with 18 bases between them. The length of the CDR3 is 18 residues. DNA of the CDR3: TGTGCCAGCAGCTTGACGTCGTCACAGGTTTTGAACACCGGGGAGCTGTTTTTT. It is translated as CASSLTSSQVLNTGELFF. The full variable domain, completed using reference TRBV7-8 and TRBJ2-2, is GAGVSQSPRYKVAKRGQDVALRCDPISGHVSLFWYQQALGQGPEFLTYFQNEAQLDKSGLPSDRFFAERPEGSVSTLKIQRTQQEDSAVYLCASSLTSSQVLNTGELFFGEGSRLTVL.

This chain links TRBV12-5 with TRBJ2-1; tentatively, D is TRBD1 (5 bases). The CDR3 covers 18 residues. From germline, CDR1 is LGHNT and CDR2 FRNRAP. V shed 5 bases and J shed 3 bases, with 23 bases lying between them. The CDR3 nucleotides read TGTGCTAGTGGTCCGAACAGGAGACCAGCGACCAACTACAATGAGCAGTTCTTC. Translation: CASGPNRRPATNYNEQFF.

V usage is TRBV7-6 and J usage is TRBJ1-6, with D possibly TRBD1 on 5 matching bases. CDR1 SGHVS and CDR2 FNYEAQ come from the germline V gene. V was shortened by 1 base and J by 10 bases, with 14 bases between the two germline ends. The CDR3 has 15 residues. As DNA, the CDR3 is TGTGCCAGCAGCTTAGGGGGACGGCGCGCCTCACCCCTCCACTTT. It codes for CASSLGGRRASPLHF.

This clonotype turned up a few times. The chain joins TRBV6-6 to TRBJ1-1; 7 bases are a match to TRBD1. Per the germline V gene, CDR1 is MNHNY and CDR2 is SVGAGI (reference sequence). This CDR3 contains 14 residues. With V trimmed by 6 bases and J by 0 bases, 4 bases remained unmatched. CDR3 loop: CASRPRGLNTEAFF. For the CDR3, the DNA is TGTGCCAGCAGACCAAGGGGGCTGAACACTGAAGCTTTCTTT.